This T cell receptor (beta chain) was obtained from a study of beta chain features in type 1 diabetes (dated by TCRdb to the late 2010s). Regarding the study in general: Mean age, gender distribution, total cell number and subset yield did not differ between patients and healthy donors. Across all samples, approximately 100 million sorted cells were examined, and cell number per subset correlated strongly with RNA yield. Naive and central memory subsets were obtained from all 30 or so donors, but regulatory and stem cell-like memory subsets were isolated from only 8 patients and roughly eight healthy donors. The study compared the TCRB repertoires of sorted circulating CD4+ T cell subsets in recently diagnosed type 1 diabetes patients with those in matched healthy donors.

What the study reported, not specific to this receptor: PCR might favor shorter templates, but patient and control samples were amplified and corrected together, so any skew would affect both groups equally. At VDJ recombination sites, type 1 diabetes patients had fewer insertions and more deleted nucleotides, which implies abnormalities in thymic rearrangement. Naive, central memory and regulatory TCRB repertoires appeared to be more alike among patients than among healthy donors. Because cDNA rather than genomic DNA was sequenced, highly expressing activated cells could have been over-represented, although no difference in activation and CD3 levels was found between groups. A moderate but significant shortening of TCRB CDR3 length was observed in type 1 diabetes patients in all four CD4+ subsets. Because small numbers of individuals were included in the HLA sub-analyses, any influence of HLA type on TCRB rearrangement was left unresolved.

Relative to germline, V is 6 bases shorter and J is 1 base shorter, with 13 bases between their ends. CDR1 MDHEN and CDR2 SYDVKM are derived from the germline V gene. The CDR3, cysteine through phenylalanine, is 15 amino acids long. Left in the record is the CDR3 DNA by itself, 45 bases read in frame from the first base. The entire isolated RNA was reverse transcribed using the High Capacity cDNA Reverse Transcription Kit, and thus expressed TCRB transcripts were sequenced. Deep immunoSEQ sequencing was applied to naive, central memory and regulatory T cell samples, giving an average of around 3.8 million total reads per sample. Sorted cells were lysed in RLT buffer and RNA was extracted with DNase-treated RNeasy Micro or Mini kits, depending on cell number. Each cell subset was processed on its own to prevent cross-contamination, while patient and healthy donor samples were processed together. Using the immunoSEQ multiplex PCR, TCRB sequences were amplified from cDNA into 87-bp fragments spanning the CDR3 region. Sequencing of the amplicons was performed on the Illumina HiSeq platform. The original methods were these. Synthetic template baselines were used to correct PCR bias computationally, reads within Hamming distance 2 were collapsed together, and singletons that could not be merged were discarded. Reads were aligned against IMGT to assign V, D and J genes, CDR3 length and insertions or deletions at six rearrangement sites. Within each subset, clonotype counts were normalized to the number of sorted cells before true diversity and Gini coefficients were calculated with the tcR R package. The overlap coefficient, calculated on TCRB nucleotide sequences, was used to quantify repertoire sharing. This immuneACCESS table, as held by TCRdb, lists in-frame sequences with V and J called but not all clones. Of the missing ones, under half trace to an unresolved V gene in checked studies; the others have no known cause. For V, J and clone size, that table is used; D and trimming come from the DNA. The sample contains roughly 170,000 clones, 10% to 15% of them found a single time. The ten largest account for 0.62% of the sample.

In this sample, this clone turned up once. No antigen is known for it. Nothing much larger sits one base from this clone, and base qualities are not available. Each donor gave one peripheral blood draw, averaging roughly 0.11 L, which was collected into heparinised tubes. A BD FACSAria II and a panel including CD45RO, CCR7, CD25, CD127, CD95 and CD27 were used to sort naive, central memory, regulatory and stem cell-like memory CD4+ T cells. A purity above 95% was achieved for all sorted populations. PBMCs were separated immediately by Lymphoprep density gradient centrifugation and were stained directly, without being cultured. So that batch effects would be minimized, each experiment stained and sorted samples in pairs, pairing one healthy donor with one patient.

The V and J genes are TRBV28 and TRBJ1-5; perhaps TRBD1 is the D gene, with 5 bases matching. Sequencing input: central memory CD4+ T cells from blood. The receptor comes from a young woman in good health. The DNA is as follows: TGTGCCAGCAGCTCCCTGGCAGGGAGCAATCAGCCCCAGCATTTT. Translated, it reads CASSSLAGSNQPQHF.